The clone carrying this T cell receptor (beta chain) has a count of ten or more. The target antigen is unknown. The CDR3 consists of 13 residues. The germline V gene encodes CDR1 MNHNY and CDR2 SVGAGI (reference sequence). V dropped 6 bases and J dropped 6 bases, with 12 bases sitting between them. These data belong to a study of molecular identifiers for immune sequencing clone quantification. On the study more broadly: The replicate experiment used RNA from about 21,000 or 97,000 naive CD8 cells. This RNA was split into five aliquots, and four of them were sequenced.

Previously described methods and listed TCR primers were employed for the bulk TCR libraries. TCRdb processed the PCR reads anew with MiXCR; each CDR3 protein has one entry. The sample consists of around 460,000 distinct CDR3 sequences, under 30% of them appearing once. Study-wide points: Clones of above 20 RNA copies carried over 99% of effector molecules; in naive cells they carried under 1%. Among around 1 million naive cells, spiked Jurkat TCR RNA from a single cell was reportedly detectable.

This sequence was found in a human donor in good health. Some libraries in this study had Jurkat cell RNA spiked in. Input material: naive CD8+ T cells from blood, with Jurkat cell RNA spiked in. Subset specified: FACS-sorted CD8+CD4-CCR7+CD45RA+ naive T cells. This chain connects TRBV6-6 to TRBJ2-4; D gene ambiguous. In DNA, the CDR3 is TGTGCCAGCAGAACAGTATGGAGAAACATTCAGTACTTC. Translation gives CASRTVWRNIQYF.